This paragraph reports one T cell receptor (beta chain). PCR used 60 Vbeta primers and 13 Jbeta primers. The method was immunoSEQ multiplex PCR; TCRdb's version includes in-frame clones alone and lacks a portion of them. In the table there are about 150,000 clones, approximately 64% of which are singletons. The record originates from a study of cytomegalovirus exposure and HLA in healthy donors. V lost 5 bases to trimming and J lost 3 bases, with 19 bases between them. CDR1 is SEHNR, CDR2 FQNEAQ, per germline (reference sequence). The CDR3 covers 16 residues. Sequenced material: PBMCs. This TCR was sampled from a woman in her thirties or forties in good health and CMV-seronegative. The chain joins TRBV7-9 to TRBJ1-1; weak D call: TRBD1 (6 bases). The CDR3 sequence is CASSHIHLQGDTEAFF. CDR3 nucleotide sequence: TGTGCCAGCAGCCATATACATCTACAGGGTGACACTGAAGCTTTCTTT. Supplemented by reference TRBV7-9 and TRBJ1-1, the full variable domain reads DTGVSQNPRHKITKRGQNVTFRCDPISEHNRLYWYRQTLGQGPEFLTYFQNEAQLEKSRLLSDRFSAERPKGSFSTLEIQRTEQGDSAMYLCASSHIHLQGDTEAFFGQGTRLTVV.